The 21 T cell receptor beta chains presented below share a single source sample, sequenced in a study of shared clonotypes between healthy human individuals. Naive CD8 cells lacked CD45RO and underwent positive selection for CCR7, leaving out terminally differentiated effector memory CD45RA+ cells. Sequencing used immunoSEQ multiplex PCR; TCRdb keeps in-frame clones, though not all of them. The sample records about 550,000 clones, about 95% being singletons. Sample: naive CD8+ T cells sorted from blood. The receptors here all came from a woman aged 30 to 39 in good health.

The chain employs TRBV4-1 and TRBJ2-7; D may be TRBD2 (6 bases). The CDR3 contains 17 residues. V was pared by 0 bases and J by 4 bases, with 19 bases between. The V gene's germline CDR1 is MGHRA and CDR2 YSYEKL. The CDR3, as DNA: TGCGCCAGCAGCCAAGATCCTTTGCGGGGAGCTAGTTACGAGCAGTACTTC. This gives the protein CASSQDPLRGASYEQYF.

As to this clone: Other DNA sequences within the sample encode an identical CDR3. The CDR3 nucleotides read TGTGCCAGCAGCGTAGGTGGCGGGTCCTACAATGAGCAGTTCTTC. Residues: CASSVGGGSYNEQFF. The chain is built from TRBV9 and TRBJ2-1, with a weak D call TRBD2 (5 bases). The CDR3 contains 15 residues. Germline CDR1 SGDLS, CDR2 YYNGEE. The germline V and J ends were trimmed by 0 bases and 1 base, with 8 bases remaining between them.

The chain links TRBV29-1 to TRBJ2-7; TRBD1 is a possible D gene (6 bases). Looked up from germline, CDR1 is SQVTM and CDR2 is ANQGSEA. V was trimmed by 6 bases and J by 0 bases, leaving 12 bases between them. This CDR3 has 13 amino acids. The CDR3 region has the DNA TGCAGCGTCCTGGACAGAAGCTCCTACGAGCAGTACTTC. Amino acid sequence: CSVLDRSSYEQYF.

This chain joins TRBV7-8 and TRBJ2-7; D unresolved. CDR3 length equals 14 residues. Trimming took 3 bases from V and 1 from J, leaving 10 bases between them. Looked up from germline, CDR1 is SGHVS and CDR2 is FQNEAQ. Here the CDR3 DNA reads TGTGCCAGCAGCTTTGACCTCCTTTCCTACGAGCAGTACTTC. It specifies CASSFDLLSYEQYF. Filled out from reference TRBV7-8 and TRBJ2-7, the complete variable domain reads GAGVSQSPRYKVAKRGQDVALRCDPISGHVSLFWYQQALGQGPEFLTYFQNEAQLDKSGLPSDRFFAERPEGSVSTLKIQRTQQEDSAVYLCASSFDLLSYEQYFGPGTRLTVT.

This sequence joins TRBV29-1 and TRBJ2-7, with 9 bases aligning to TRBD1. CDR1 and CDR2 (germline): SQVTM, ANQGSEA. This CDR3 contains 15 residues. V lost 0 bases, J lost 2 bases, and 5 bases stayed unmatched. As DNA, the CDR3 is TGCAGCGTTGAAGATTCGGACAGGGGACCCTACGAGCAGTACTTC. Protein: CSVEDSDRGPYEQYF.

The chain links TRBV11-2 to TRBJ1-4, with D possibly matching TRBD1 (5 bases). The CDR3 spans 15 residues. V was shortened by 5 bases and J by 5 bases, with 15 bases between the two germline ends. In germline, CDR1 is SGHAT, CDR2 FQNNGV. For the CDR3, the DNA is TGTGCCAGCAGCCAGGGACCGCCTGAAAATGAAAAACTGTTTTTT. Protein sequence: CASSQGPPENEKLFF.

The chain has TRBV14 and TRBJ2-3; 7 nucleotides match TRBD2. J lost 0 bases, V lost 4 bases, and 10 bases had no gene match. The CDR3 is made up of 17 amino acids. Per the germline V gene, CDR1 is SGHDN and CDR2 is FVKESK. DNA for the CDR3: TGTGCCAGCAGCCGCCCCGGGGGGACTCAAAGCACAGATACGCAGTATTTT. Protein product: CASSRPGGTQSTDTQYF.

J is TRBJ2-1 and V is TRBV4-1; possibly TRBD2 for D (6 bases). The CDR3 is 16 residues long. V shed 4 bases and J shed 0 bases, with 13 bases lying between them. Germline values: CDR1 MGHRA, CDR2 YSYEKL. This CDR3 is CASSREAGSSYNEQFF. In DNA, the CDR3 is TGCGCCAGCAGCCGCGAAGCGGGCAGCTCCTACAATGAGCAGTTCTTC.

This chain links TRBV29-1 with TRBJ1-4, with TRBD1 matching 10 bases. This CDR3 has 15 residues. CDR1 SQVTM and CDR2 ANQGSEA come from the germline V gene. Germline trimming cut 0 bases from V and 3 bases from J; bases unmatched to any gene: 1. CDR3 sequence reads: CSVEDGQGANEKLFF. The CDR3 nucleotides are TGCAGCGTTGAAGATGGACAGGGGGCTAATGAAAAACTGTTTTTT.

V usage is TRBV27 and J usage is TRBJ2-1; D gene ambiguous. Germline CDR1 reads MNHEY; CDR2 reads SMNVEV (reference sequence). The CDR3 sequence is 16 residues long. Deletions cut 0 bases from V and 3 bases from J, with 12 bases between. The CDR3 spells CASSLSGGILYNEQFF. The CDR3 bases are TGTGCCAGCAGTTTATCGGGCGGAATTCTCTACAATGAGCAGTTCTTC.

This CDR3 is CSGGLADYNEQFF. As DNA, the CDR3 is TGCAGCGGAGGACTAGCAGATTACAATGAGCAGTTCTTC. The chain uses TRBV29-1 and TRBJ2-1; TRBD2 matches 8 bases. Germline V gives CDR1 SQVTM, CDR2 ANQGSEA. The ends lost 7 bases at V and 4 bases at J; junction bases unmatched: 6. The CDR3 contains 13 residues.

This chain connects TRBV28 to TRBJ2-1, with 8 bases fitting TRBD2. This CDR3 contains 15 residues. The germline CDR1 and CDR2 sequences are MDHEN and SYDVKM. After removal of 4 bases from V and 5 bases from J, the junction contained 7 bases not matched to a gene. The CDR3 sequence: CASSSTSGSDNEQFF. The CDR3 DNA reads TGTGCCAGCAGTTCTACTAGCGGAAGCGACAATGAGCAGTTCTTC.

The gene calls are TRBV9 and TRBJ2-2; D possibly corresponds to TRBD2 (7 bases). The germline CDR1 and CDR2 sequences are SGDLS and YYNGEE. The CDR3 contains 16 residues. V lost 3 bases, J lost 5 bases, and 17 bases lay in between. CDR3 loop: CASSAMGGGTTGELFF. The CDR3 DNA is TGTGCCAGCAGCGCCATGGGGGGAGGGACAACCGGGGAGCTGTTTTTT.

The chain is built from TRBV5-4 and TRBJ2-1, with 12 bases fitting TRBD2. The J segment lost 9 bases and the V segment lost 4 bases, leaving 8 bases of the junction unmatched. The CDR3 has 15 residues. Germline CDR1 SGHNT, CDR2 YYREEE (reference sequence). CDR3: CASSPPSGRAIEQFF. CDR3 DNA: TGTGCCAGCAGCCCTCCTAGCGGGAGGGCCATTGAGCAGTTCTTC. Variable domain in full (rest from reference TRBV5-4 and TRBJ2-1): ETGVTQSPTHLIKTRGQQVTLRCSSQSGHNTVSWYQQALGQGPQFIFQYYREEENGRGNFPPRFSGLQFPNYSSELNVNALELDDSALYLCASSPPSGRAIEQFFGPGTRLTVL.

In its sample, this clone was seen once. In nucleotides, the CDR3 is TGTGCCAGCAGCCAATCCCGGACAGTTAGCAATCAGCCCCAGCATTTT. It encodes CASSQSRTVSNQPQHF. V is TRBV5-5 and J is TRBJ1-5; TRBD1 is a possible D gene (6 bases). Germline V gene data show CDR1 as SGHKS and CDR2 as YYEKEE (reference sequence). Trimming shortened V by 4 bases and J by 0 bases, and 14 bases separated the two germline ends. This CDR3 is built from 16 residues.

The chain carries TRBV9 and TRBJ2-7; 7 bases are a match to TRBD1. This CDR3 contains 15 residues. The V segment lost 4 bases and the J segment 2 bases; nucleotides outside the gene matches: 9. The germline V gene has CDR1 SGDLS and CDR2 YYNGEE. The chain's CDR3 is CASSHDRENPYEQYF. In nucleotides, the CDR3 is TGTGCCAGCAGCCATGACAGGGAAAACCCCTACGAGCAGTACTTC.

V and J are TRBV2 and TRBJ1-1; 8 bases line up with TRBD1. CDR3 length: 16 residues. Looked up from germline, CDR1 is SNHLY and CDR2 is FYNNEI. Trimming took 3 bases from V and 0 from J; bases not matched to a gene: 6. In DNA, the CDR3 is TGTGCCAGCAGTGAGAGACAGGGGAACATGAACACTGAAGCTTTCTTT. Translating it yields CASSERQGNMNTEAFF.

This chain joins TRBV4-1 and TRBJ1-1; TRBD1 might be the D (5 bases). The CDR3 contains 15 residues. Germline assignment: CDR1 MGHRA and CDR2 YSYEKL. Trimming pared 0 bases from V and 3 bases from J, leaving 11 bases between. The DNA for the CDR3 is TGCGCCAGCAGCCAAGAGCAGGGCCAATACACTGAAGCTTTCTTT. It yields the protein CASSQEQGQYTEAFF.

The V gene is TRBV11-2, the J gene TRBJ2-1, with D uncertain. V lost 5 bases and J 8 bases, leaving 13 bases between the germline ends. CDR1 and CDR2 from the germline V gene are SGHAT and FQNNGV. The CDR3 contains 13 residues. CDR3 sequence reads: CASSPTPVDEQFF. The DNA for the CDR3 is TGTGCCAGCAGCCCCACCCCCGTCGATGAGCAGTTCTTC. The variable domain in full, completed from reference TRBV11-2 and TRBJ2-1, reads EAGVAQSPRYKIIEKRQSVAFWCNPISGHATLYWYQQILGQGPKLLIQFQNNGVVDDSQLPKDRFSAERLKGVDSTLKIQPAKLEDSAVYLCASSPTPVDEQFFGPGTRLTVL.

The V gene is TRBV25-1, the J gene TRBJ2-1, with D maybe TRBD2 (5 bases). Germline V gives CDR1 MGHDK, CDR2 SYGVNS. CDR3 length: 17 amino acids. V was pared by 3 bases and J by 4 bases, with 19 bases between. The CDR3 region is CASSDFFEGLAYNEQFF. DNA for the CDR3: TGTGCCAGCAGTGACTTCTTTGAGGGCCTAGCTTACAATGAGCAGTTCTTC.

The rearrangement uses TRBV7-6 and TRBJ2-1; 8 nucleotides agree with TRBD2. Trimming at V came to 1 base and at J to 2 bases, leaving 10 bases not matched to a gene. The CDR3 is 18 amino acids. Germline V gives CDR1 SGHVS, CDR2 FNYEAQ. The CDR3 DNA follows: TGTGCCAGCAGCTTAGAACTAGCGGAGGTGGATACCTACAATGAGCAGTTCTTC. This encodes CASSLELAEVDTYNEQFF.